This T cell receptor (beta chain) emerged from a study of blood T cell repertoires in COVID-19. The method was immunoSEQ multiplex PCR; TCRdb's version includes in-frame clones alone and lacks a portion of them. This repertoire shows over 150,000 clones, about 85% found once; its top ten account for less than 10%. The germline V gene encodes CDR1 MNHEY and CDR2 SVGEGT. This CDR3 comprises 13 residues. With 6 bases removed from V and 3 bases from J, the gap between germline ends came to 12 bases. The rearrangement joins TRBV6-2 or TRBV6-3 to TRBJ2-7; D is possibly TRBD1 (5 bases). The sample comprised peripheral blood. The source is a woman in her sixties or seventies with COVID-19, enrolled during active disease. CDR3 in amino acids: CASSPDSIYEQYV. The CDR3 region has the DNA TGTGCCAGCAGCCCAGACAGCATCTACGAGCAGTACGTC.